This T cell receptor (beta chain) was captured by sequencing in a study of CD8 T cells in Susac syndrome. The CDR3 length is 14 residues. Trimming at V came to 6 bases and at J to 4 bases, leaving 7 bases not matched to a gene. The germline V gene encodes CDR1 MNHEY and CDR2 SVGEGT. Peripheral blood CD8+ and CD4+ T cells were profiled by TCR beta sequencing. TEMRA cells were FACS-enriched and CD8+ and CD4+ T cells negatively isolated. The RNA input was 0.5 to 1 ug, and it was reverse transcribed with random hexamers. TCRdb called the immunoSEQ multiplex PCR reads again in MiXCR, with one record for every CDR3 protein. The table records about 71,000 distinct CDR3 sequences, 96% of them present only once.

The TCR sequence derives from a human donor with multiple sclerosis. Sequenced input: CD4+ T cells from PBMCs. The J gene is TRBJ1-2, the V gene TRBV6-2 or TRBV6-3; 8 bases are a match to TRBD1. The CDR3 reads CASRRDRQIYGYTF. CDR3 nucleotide sequence: TGTGCCAGCAGACGGGACAGGCAGATCTATGGCTACACCTTC.